These T cell receptor beta chains were read from a single sample in a study of OX40 agonist ivuxolimab in advanced cancers. Sequenced by immunoSEQ multiplex PCR; TCRdb stores in-frame clones only, minus some. The sample has 20,000 or so clones, about nine tenths seen once. The material was CD4+ or CD8+ T cells sorted from blood, obtained in a trial of the OX40 agonist ivuxolimab. These receptors were collected from an adult with an advanced solid tumor such as melanoma, head and neck, liver or kidney cancer. Both conserved end residues are part of each CDR3. Each record gives: J gene, clone size, D gene, V gene, CDR3 protein, CDR3 DNA. A D gene is named only where the DNA matches it firmly. The listing skips clone size in some rows; elsewhere it reads once, few, many or a size class.

J gene: TRBJ1-2
clone size: -
D gene: -
V gene: TRBV11-2
CDR3 protein: CASSLWGHYGYTF
CDR3 DNA: TGTGCCAGCAGCTTATGGGGACACTATGGCTACACCTTC

J gene: TRBJ2-3
clone size: -
D gene: TRBD1
V gene: TRBV30
CDR3 protein: CAWSVSDRDVTDTQYF
CDR3 DNA: TGTGCCTGGAGTGTATCGGACAGGGATGTAACAGATACGCAGTATTTT

J gene: TRBJ1-5
clone size: -
D gene: -
V gene: TRBV19
CDR3 protein: CASSPRPGGNQPQHF
CDR3 DNA: TGTGCCAGTAGTCCCCGCCCAGGGGGCAATCAGCCCCAGCATTTT

J gene: TRBJ1-2
clone size: few
D gene: -
V gene: TRBV27
CDR3 protein: CASSLGGPSIF
CDR3 DNA: TGTGCCAGCAGCCTAGGGGGGCCCTCCATCTTC

J gene: TRBJ1-2
clone size: -
D gene: -
V gene: TRBV7-9
CDR3 protein: CASSFGTLSIYGYTF
CDR3 DNA: TGTGCCAGCAGCTTCGGGACCCTATCGATATATGGCTACACCTTC

J gene: TRBJ1-1
clone size: -
D gene: -
V gene: TRBV6-1
CDR3 protein: CASSETPNTEAFF
CDR3 DNA: TGTGCCAGCAGTGAGACACCGAACACTGAAGCTTTCTTT

J gene: TRBJ1-1
clone size: few
D gene: -
V gene: TRBV30
CDR3 protein: CAWSLGQWNTEAFF
CDR3 DNA: TGTGCCTGGAGTCTCGGACAGTGGAACACTGAAGCTTTCTTT

J gene: TRBJ1-2
clone size: -
D gene: -
V gene: TRBV27
CDR3 protein: CASSTGAYGYTF
CDR3 DNA: TGTGCCAGCAGCACCGGGGCCTATGGCTACACCTTC

J gene: TRBJ2-1
clone size: -
D gene: -
V gene: TRBV9
CDR3 protein: CASSVQNEQFF
CDR3 DNA: TGTGCCAGCAGCGTGCAGAATGAGCAGTTCTTC

J gene: TRBJ2-7
clone size: -
D gene: -
V gene: TRBV4-1
CDR3 protein: CASSQDRSFTYEQYF
CDR3 DNA: TGCGCCAGCAGCCAAGATCGGTCATTTACCTACGAGCAGTACTTC

J gene: TRBJ2-2
clone size: once
D gene: -
V gene: TRBV9
CDR3 protein: CASRALVSTGELFF
CDR3 DNA: TGTGCCAGCAGAGCCCTAGTTAGCACCGGGGAGCTGTTTTTT

J gene: TRBJ1-1
clone size: -
D gene: -
V gene: TRBV27
CDR3 protein: CASSPRPIGVNTEAFF
CDR3 DNA: TGTGCCAGCAGTCCCCGGCCCATTGGGGTGAACACTGAAGCTTTCTTT

J gene: TRBJ2-5
clone size: few
D gene: -
V gene: TRBV4-1
CDR3 protein: CASSQEGPGIETQYF
CDR3 DNA: TGCGCCAGCAGCCAAGAAGGTCCAGGAATAGAGACCCAGTACTTC

J gene: TRBJ2-7
clone size: -
D gene: -
V gene: TRBV27
CDR3 protein: CASSFTFSYEQYF
CDR3 DNA: TGTGCCAGCAGTTTCACTTTCTCCTACGAGCAGTACTTC